Listed below are T cell receptor beta chains from one sample, sequenced in a study of blood T cell repertoires in COVID-19. Clones were sequenced by immunoSEQ multiplex PCR, and TCRdb holds only the in-frame ones, with some missing. This table holds 150,000 or so clones, roughly 88% found once. The sample consisted of peripheral blood. The receptors originated from a woman between 50 and 59 years old in a cohort sampled during active or convalescent COVID-19. CDR3s include the opening cysteine and the closing phenylalanine or tryptophan. Only some rows state a clone size, as once, few, many or a class for expanded clones.

CDR3 protein	clone size	CDR3 length	V gene	J gene
CASSLGLGRGSAEAFF	-	16	TRBV7-2	TRBJ1-1
CASSGTGGASMGRELFF	-	17	TRBV5-1	TRBJ2-2
CASSQGGSLPSTDTQYF	-	17	TRBV4-2	TRBJ2-3
CASSERQGSTDTQYF	-	15	TRBV6-1	TRBJ2-3
CASSGMPGFGNTIYF	-	15	TRBV9	TRBJ1-3
CASSHPVMVSRQETQYF	few	17	TRBV3-1/TRBV3-2	TRBJ2-5
CATSRGGTGKLDQPQHF	-	17	TRBV15	TRBJ1-5
CATKTGNTEAFF	-	12	TRBV18	TRBJ1-1
CASSSSGLNTGELFF	once	15	TRBV6-5	TRBJ2-2
CASVAHRAEAFF	few	12	TRBV19	TRBJ1-1
CASSQDLDSLIYEQYF	-	16	TRBV4-1	TRBJ2-7
CATGTFEQYF	-	10	TRBV6-5	TRBJ2-7
CASSQDTGGRAFF	-	13	TRBV3-1/TRBV3-2	TRBJ1-1
CASKGGTGRGELFF	-	14	TRBV6-6	TRBJ1-4
CASSSGQGGTDTQYF	-	15	TRBV5-1	TRBJ2-3
CASRPGGGTDTQYF	-	14	TRBV2	TRBJ2-3
CASSLGGSTDTQYF	-	14	TRBV11-3	TRBJ2-3
CASSVGDKRQGGGYTF	-	16	TRBV9	TRBJ1-2
CATSRGPHSSSFTDTQYF	-	18	TRBV15	TRBJ2-3
CASTSSVQNNYGYTF	-	15	TRBV2	TRBJ1-2
CASSIWGDNTGELFF	-	15	TRBV19	TRBJ2-2
CASQTVGGYEQYF	few	13	TRBV2	TRBJ2-7
CASSNRRQSRGTGELFF	-	17	TRBV13	TRBJ2-2
CASLRQGGEAFF	-	12	TRBV7-2	TRBJ1-1
CASSLVRSDTEAFF	-	14	TRBV5-1	TRBJ1-1
CASRWSGGAYEQYF	once	14	TRBV27	TRBJ2-7
CASSLSAVSTNKQFF	-	15	TRBV27	TRBJ2-1
CAISFSGGMSDTQYF	-	15	TRBV10-3	TRBJ2-3
CASSVVPGVSGNTIYF	-	16	TRBV9	TRBJ1-3
CASSGTRGGTGELFF	-	15	TRBV10-1	TRBJ2-2
CASSIPGKPQHF	-	12	TRBV19	TRBJ1-5
CASSLNMGWNTGELFF	-	16	TRBV5-4	TRBJ2-2
CASSGGQGAWELFF	-	14	TRBV25-1	TRBJ2-2
CAWSRQVEETQYF	-	13	TRBV30	TRBJ2-5
CASSLGQGWTNEKLFF	once	16	TRBV7-9	TRBJ1-4
CASSFSGDTEAFF	-	13	TRBV7-8	TRBJ1-1
CASDENWTGNYGYTF	-	15	TRBV6-5	TRBJ1-2
CASSFTGGTHNEQFF	-	15	TRBV5-1	TRBJ2-1
CASSSGQGDQPQHF	-	14	TRBV6-5	TRBJ1-5
CASSFNYRDLHF	-	12	TRBV28	TRBJ1-6
CASSSHAGTSEGYTF	many	15	TRBV7-9	TRBJ1-2
CASSPQGDNQPQHF	-	14	TRBV6-2/TRBV6-3	TRBJ1-5
CAWRPNGQESGGYTF	-	15	TRBV30	TRBJ1-2
CASSEGRTVSYEQYF	-	15	TRBV6-1	TRBJ2-7
CASSPERGAQFF	once	12	TRBV12-3/TRBV12-4	TRBJ2-1
CASSAGTGLMNTEAFF	few	16	TRBV9	TRBJ1-1
CASSREAGETQYF	-	13	TRBV6-4	TRBJ2-5
CSAATGMANEKLFF	-	14	TRBV29-1	TRBJ1-4
CASSIGGFMNTEAFF	-	15	TRBV6-5	TRBJ1-1
CASSQDLPWRGGNTIYF	-	17	TRBV4-3	TRBJ1-3
CATSTGSSGNTIYF	-	14	TRBV15	TRBJ1-3